These 3 T cell receptor beta chains came from one sample sequenced in a study of cytomegalovirus exposure and HLA in healthy donors. The PCR ran on 60 Vbeta and 13 Jbeta primers. Assay used: immunoSEQ multiplex PCR; TCRdb lists only in-frame clones, some missing. Its clone listing holds about 48,000 clones. The sequencing sample was made of PBMCs. The receptors derive from a middle-aged woman in good health and CMV-seronegative.

This chain uses TRBV6-5 with TRBJ2-7; unclear D gene. The CDR3 covers 14 residues. V lost 0 bases to trimming and J lost 5 bases, with 11 bases between them. Germline V gene lookup returns CDR1 MNHEY and CDR2 SVGAGI. CDR3 protein: CASSYSYKSDEQYF. The CDR3 nucleotides read TGTGCCAGCAGTTACTCCTATAAGTCGGACGAGCAGTACTTC.

J is TRBJ2-1 and V is TRBV5-1; 9 bases match TRBD1. V gave up 7 bases and J gave up 8 bases; unmatched junction bases: 7. Germline CDR1 reads SGHRS; CDR2 reads YFSETQ. The length of the CDR3 is 13 residues. DNA for the CDR3: TGCGCCAGCTCGGGACAGGGTATGCATGAGCAGTTCTTC. This gives the protein CASSGQGMHEQFF.

This rearrangement joins TRBV19 to TRBJ2-5, with TRBD2 identical over 8 bases. Losses at the gene ends were 5 bases for V and 3 bases for J; bases not matched to a gene: 8. Germline V gene lookup returns CDR1 LNHDA and CDR2 SQIVND (reference sequence). This CDR3 has 15 residues. In nucleotides, the CDR3 is TGTGCCAGTAGTTCGCGTAGCGGGACTGAAGAGACCCAGTACTTC. Its protein product is CASSSRSGTEETQYF.